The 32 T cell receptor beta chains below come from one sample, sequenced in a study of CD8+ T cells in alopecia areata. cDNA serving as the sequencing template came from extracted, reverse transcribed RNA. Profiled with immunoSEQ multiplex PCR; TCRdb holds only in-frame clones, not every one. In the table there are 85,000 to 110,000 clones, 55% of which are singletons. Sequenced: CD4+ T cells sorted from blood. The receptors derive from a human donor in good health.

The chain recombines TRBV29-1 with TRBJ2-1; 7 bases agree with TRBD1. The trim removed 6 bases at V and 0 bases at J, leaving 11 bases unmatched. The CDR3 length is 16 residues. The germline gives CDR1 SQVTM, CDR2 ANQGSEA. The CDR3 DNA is TGCAGCGTAGATGAGAGGAACAGGGGCTCCTACAATGAGCAGTTCTTC. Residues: CSVDERNRGSYNEQFF.

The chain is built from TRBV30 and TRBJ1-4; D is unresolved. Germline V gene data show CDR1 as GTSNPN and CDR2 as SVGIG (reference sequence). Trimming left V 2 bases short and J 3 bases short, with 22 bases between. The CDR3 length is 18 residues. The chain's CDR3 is CAWSLRASALWANEKLFF. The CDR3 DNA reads TGTGCCTGGAGTTTGAGGGCGTCGGCCCTGTGGGCTAATGAAAAACTGTTTTTT. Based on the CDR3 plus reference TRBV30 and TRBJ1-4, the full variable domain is SQTIHQWPATLVQPVGSPLSLECTVEGTSNPNLYWYRQAAGRGLQLLFYSVGIGQISSEVPQNLSASRPQDRQFILSSKKLLLSDSGFYLCAWSLRASALWANEKLFFGSGTQLSVL.

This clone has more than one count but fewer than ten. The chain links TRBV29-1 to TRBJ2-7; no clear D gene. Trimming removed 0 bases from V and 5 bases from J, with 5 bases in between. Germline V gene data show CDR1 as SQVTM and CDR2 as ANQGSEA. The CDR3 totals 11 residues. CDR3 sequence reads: CSVEDGHEQYF. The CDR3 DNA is TGCAGCGTTGAAGACGGGCACGAGCAGTACTTC.

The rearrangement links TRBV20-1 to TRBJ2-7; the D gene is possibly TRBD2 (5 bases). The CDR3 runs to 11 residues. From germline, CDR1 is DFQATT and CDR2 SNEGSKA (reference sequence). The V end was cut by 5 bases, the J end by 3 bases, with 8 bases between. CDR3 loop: CSADRDYEQYF. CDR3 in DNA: TGCAGTGCTGACCGGGACTACGAGCAGTACTTC.

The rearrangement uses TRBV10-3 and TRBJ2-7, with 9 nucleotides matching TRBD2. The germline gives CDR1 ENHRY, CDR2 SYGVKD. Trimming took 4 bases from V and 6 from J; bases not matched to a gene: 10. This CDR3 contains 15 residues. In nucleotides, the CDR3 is TGTGCCATCAGTGCCCTGGCTAGCGGGGAGTCCGAGCAGTACTTC. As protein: CAISALASGESEQYF.

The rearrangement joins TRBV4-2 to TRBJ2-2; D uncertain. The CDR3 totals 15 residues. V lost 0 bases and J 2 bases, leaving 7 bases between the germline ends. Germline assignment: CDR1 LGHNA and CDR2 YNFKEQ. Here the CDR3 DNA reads TGTGCCAGCAGCCAAGATCAGCTTAACACCGGGGAGCTGTTTTTT. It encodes CASSQDQLNTGELFF.

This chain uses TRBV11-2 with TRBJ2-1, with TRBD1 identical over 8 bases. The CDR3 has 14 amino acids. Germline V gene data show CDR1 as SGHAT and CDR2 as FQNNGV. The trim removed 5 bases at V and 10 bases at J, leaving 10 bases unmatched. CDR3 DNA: TGTGCCAGCAGCCCAATTCAGGGGGCACGGGAGCAGTTCTTC. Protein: CASSPIQGAREQFF.

The CDR3 here is CASSSTTGVAEAFF. CDR3 coding DNA: TGTGCCAGCAGCTCGACGACAGGGGTAGCTGAAGCTTTCTTT. The chain employs TRBV7-9 and TRBJ1-1, with TRBD1 identical over 8 bases. J was trimmed by 6 bases and V by 4 bases; bases with no gene match: 7. Germline V gene data show CDR1 as SEHNR and CDR2 as FQNEAQ (reference sequence). The CDR3 length is 14 residues.

The CDR3 nucleotides are TGCGCCAGCAGCTTGGTCGGGACAGGACCTGCTGGGGCCAACGTCCTGACTTTC. Amino acids: CASSLVGTGPAGANVLTF. This chain uses TRBV5-1 with TRBJ2-6, with 8 bases lining up with TRBD1. V was pared by 0 bases and J by 2 bases, with 7 bases of the junction left unmatched. The germline gives CDR1 SGHRS, CDR2 YFSETQ. There are 18 residues in the CDR3.

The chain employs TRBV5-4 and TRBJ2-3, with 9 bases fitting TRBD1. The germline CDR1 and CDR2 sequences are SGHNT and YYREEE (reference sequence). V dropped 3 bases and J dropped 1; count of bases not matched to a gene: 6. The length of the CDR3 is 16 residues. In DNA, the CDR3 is TGTGCCAGCAGCTACAAGAGGACAGGGGGCACAGATACGCAGTATTTT. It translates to CASSYKRTGGTDTQYF.

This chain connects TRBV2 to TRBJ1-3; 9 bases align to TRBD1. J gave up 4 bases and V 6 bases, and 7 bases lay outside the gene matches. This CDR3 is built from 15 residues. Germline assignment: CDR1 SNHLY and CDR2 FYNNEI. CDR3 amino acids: CASRDRGRSGNTIYF. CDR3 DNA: TGTGCCAGCAGGGACAGGGGAAGGTCCGGAAACACCATATATTTT.

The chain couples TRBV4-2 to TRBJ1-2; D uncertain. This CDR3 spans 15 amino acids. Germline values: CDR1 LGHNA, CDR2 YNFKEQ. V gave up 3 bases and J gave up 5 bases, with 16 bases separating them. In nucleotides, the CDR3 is TGTGCCAGCAGCCAGGCCCTGGCCAGCGAGTATGGCTACACCTTC. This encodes CASSQALASEYGYTF.

CDR3 nucleotides: TGTGCCAGCAGCTTGGCAGGGATGCCCTACGAGCAGTACTTC. Its protein product is CASSLAGMPYEQYF. This chain links TRBV7-6 with TRBJ2-7; a possible D gene is TRBD1 (5 bases). CDR1 SGHVS and CDR2 FNYEAQ come from the germline V gene. V lost 3 bases and J lost 2, with 11 bases in between. This CDR3 comprises 14 residues.

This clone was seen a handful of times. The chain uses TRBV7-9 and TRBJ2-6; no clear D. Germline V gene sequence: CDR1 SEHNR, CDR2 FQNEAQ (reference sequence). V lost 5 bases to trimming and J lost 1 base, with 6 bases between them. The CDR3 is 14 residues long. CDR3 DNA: TGTGCCAGCAGCCCACGGTCTGGGGCCAACGTCCTGACTTTC. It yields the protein CASSPRSGANVLTF.

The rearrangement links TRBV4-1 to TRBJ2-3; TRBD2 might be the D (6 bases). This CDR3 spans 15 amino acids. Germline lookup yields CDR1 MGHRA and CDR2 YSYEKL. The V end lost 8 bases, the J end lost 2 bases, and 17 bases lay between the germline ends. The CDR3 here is CASGGRPDLTDTQYF. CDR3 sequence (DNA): TGCGCCAGCGGGGGGAGGCCGGACCTCACAGATACGCAGTATTTT.

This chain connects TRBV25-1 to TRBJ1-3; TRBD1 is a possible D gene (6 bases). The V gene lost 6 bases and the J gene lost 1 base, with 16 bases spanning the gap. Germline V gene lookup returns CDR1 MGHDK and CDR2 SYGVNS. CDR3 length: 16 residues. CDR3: CASSRFSGVSGNTIYF. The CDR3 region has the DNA TGTGCCAGCAGCAGATTCTCAGGGGTGTCTGGAAACACCATATATTTT.

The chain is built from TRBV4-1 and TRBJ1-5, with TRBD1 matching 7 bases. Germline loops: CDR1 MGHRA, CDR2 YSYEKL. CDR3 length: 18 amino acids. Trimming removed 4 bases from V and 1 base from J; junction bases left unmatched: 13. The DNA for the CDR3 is TGCGCCAGCAGCCGAGGGACGGGAGGGGGCATAAGCAATCAGCCCCAGCATTTT. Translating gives CASSRGTGGGISNQPQHF.

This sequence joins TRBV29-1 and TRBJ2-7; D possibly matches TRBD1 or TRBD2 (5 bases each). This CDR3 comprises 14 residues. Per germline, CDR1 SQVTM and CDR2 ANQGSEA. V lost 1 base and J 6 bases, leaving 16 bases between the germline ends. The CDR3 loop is CSVEASGTPGEQYF. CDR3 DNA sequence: TGCAGCGTTGAAGCCTCCGGGACCCCGGGCGAGCAGTACTTC.

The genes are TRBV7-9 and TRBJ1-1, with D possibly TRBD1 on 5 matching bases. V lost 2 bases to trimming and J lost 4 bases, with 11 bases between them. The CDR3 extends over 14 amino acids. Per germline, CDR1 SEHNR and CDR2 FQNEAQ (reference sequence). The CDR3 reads CASSLQGRSTEAFF. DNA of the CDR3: TGTGCCAGCAGCTTACAGGGTAGGAGCACTGAAGCTTTCTTT.

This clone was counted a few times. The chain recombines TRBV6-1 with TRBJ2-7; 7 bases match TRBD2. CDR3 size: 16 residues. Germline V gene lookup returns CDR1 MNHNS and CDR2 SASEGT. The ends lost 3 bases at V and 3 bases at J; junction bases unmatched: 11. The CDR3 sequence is CASSDPSGAGSYEQYF. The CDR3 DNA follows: TGTGCCAGCAGTGATCCTAGCGGAGCGGGGAGCTACGAGCAGTACTTC.

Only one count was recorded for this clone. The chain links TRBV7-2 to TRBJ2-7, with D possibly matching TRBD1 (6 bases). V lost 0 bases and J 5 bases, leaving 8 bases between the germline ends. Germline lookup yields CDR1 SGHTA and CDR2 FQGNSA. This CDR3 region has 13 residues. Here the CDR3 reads CASSLAGHHEQYF. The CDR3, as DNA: TGTGCCAGCAGCTTAGCGGGACATCACGAGCAGTACTTC.

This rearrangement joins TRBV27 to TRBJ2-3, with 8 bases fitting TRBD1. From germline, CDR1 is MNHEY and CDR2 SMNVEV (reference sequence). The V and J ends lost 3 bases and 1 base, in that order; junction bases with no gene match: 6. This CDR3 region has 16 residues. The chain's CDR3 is CASSFQGARGTDTQYF. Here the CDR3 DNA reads TGTGCCAGCAGTTTCCAGGGGGCAAGGGGCACAGATACGCAGTATTTT.

This CDR3 reads CASSTASGNTIYF. The CDR3 coding sequence is TGCGCCAGCAGCACAGCCTCTGGAAACACCATATATTTT. The V and J genes are TRBV5-1 and TRBJ1-3; the D is unclear. CDR3 length equals 13 residues. Trimming pared 4 bases from V and 0 bases from J, leaving 5 bases between. Germline V gene lookup returns CDR1 SGHRS and CDR2 YFSETQ.

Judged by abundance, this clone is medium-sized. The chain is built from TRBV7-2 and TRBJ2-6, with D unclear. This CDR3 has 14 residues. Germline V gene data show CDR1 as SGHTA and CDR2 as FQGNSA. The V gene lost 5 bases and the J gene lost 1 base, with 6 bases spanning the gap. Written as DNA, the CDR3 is TGTGCCAGCAGCCCGCATTCTGGGGCCAACGTCCTGACTTTC. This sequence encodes CASSPHSGANVLTF.

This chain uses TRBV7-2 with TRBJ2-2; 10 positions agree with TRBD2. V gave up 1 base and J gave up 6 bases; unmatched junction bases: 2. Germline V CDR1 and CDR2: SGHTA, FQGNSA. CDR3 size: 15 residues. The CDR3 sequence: CASSLVLAGPGELFF. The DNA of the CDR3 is TGTGCCAGCAGCTTAGTACTAGCGGGACCCGGGGAGCTGTTTTTT.

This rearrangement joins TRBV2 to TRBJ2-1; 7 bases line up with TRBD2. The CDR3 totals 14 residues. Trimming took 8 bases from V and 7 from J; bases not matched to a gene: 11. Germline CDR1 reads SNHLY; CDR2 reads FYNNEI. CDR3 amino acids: CASDSEAGTNEQFF. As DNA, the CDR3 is TGTGCCAGCGACTCGGAAGCGGGAACGAATGAGCAGTTCTTC.

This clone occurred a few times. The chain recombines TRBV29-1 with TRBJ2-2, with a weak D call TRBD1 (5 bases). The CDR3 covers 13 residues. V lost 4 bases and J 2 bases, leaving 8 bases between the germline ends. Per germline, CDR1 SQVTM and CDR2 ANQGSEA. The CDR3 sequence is CSVGTPNTGELFF. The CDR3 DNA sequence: TGCAGCGTTGGGACACCAAACACCGGGGAGCTGTTTTTT.

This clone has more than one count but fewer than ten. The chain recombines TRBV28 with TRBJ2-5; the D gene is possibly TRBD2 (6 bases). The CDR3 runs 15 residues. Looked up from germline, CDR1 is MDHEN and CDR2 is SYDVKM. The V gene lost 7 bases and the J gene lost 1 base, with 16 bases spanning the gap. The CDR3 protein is CASTETTGLQETQYF. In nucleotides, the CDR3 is TGTGCCAGCACCGAAACAACGGGACTCCAAGAGACCCAGTACTTC. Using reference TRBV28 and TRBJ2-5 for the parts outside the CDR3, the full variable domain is DVKVTQSSRYLVKRTGEKVFLECVQDMDHENMFWYRQDPGLGLRLIYFSYDVKMKEKGDIPEGYSVSREKKERFSLILESASTNQTSMYLCASTETTGLQETQYFGPGTRLLVL.

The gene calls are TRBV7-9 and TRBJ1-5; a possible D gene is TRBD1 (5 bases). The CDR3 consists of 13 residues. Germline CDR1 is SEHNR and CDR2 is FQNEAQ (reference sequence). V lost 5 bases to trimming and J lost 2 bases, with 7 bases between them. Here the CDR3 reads CASSDRGNQPQHF. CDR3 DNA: TGTGCCAGCAGCGACAGAGGCAATCAGCCCCAGCATTTT.

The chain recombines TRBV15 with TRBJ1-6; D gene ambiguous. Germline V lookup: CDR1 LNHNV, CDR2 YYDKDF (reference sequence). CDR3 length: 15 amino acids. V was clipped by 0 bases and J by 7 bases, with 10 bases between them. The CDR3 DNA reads TGTGCCACCAGCAGAGATCGAAGGCAGAATTCACCCCTCCACTTT. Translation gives CATSRDRRQNSPLHF.

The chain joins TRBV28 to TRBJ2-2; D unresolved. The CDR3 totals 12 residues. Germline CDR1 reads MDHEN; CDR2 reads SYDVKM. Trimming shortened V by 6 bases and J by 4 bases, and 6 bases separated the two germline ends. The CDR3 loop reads CASSWSTGELFF. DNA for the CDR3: TGTGCCAGCAGCTGGTCCACCGGGGAGCTGTTTTTT.

CDR3 DNA: TGTGCCAGCGGGGGGAGCTCCTACAATGAGCAGTTCTTC. Amino acid sequence: CASGGSSYNEQFF. V is TRBV27 and J is TRBJ2-1; possible D gene TRBD2, 6 bases. Trimming pared 8 bases from V and 0 bases from J, leaving 8 bases between. Germline V gene lookup returns CDR1 MNHEY and CDR2 SMNVEV (reference sequence). CDR3 length equals 13 residues.